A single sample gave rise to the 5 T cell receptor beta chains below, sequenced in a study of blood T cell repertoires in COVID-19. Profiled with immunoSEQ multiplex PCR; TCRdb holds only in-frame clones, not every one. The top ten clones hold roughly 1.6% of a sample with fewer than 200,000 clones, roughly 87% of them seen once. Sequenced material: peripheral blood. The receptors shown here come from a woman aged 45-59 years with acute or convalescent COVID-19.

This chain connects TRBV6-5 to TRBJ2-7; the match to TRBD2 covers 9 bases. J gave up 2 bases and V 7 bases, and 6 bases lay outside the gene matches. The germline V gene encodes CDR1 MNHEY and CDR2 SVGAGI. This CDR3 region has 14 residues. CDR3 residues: CASTKRGDAYEQYF. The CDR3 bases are TGTGCCAGCACGAAGCGGGGGGACGCCTACGAGCAGTACTTC.

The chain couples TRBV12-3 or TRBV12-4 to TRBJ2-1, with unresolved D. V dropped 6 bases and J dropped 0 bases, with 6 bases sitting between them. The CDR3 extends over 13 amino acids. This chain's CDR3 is CASRTPSYNEQFF. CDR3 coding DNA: TGTGCCAGCAGGACTCCCTCCTACAATGAGCAGTTCTTC.

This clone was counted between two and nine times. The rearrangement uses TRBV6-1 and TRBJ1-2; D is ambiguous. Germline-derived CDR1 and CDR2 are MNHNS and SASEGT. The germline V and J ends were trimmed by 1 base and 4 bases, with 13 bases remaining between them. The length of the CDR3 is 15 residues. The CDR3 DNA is TGTGCCAGCAGTGAAGTAGGGAGGGTGAGCTATGGCTACACCTTC. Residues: CASSEVGRVSYGYTF.

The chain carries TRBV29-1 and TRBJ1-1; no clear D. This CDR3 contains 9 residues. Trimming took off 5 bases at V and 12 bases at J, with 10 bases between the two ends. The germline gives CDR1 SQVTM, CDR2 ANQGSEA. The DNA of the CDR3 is TGCAGCGTTAGCCCTAACCCTTTCTTT. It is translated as CSVSPNPFF.

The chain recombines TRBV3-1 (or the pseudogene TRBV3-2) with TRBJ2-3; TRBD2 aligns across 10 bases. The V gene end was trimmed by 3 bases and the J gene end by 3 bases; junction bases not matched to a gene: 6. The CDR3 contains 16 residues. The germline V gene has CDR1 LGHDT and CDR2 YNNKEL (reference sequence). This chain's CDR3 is CASSHYLAGETDTQYF. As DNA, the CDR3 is TGTGCCAGCAGCCATTATCTAGCGGGGGAAACAGATACGCAGTATTTT.